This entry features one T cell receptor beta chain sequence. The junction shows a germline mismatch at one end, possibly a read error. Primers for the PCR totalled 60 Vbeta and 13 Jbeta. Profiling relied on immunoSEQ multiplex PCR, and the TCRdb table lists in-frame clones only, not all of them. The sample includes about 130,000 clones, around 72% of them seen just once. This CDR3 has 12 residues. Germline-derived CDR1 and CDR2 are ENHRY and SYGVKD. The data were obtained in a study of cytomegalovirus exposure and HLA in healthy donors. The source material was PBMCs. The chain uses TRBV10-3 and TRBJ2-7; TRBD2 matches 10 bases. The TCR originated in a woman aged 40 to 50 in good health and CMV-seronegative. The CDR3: CAISESLAGLSF. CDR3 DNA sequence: TGTGCCATCAGTGAGTCACTAGCGGGACTATCCTTC.